The T cell receptor (beta chain) described here comes from a study of radiotherapy plus CTLA-4 blockade in lung cancer. Comments on this clone: What it binds is unknown. Other DNA sequences in this specimen translate into the identical CDR3.

The study, taken as a whole, reports: Expansion in blood of tumor-derived TCR clones was seen after radiotherapy plus ipilimumab.

Some clones are missing from TCRdb's copy, which holds only in-frame ones; the method was immunoSEQ multiplex PCR. Found here are roughly 93,000 clones, 82% of them singletons; the top ten hold around 3%. Germline V gene lookup returns CDR1 MDHEN and CDR2 SYDVKM. J gave up 12 bases and V 3 bases, and 14 bases lay outside the gene matches. The CDR3 totals 16 residues. The input for sequencing was peripheral blood, taken from a patient treated with radiotherapy plus ipilimumab. This clonotype was obtained from a human donor with non-small cell lung cancer who had a partial response to radiotherapy plus ipilimumab. The rearrangement links TRBV28 to TRBJ2-7; 13 bases fit TRBD2. CDR3 loop: CASSFARGLAGLPLYF. The CDR3 coding sequence is TGTGCCAGCAGTTTCGCTAGGGGACTAGCGGGATTGCCGCTGTACTTC. Full variable domain (missing parts from reference TRBV28 and TRBJ2-7): DVKVTQSSRYLVKRTGEKVFLECVQDMDHENMFWYRQDPGLGLRLIYFSYDVKMKEKGDIPEGYSVSREKKERFSLILESASTNQTSMYLCASSFARGLAGLPLYFGPGTRLTVT.